This is a list of T cell receptor beta chains from one sample in a study of blood T cell repertoires in COVID-19. Sequenced by immunoSEQ multiplex PCR; TCRdb stores in-frame clones only, minus some. The sample lists approximately 68,000 clones, about nine tenths seen once, with approximately 11% in the top ten. The source material was peripheral blood. These receptors were obtained from a man in his 70s with active or convalescent COVID-19. Each CDR3 is given with its conserved first and last residue. D genes are given only for firm matches. Clone size, where shown, is once, few, many, or a class for clones that have expanded.

abundance,d_gene,j_gene,v_gene,CDR3aa,CDR3nt
NA,TRBD2,TRBJ2-3,TRBV3-1/TRBV3-2,CASSQGASGLAGVDTQYF,TGTGCCAGCAGCCAAGGGGCTTCGGGACTAGCGGGAGTTGATACGCAGTATTTT
NA,NA,TRBJ2-7,TRBV2,CASSATVEQYF,TGTGCCAGCAGCGCCACGGTCGAGCAGTACTTC
NA,NA,TRBJ2-7,TRBV27,CASSLASGYYEQYF,TGTGCCAGCAGTTTAGCGAGCGGGTATTACGAGCAGTACTTC
NA,NA,TRBJ1-6,TRBV18,CASSPTQGNSPLHF,TGTGCCAGCTCACCCACGCAGGGGAATTCACCCCTCCACTTT
once,NA,TRBJ2-7,TRBV11-2,CASSLPGIYEQYF,TGTGCCAGCAGCTTACCAGGGATCTACGAGCAGTACTTC
NA,NA,TRBJ2-7,TRBV5-1,CASSPAGLGDYEQYF,TGCGCCAGCAGCCCCGCCGGGCTAGGGGACTACGAGCAGTACTTC
NA,NA,TRBJ2-7,TRBV2,CASSEAIPGGSYLGYEQYF,TGTGCCAGCAGTGAAGCTATCCCGGGTGGGAGTTATTTAGGGTACGAGCAGTACTTC
NA,TRBD2,TRBJ2-7,TRBV6-2/TRBV6-3,CASSRTQRDTYEQYF,TGTGCCAGCAGCCGGACCCAGCGGGATACCTACGAGCAGTACTTC
NA,TRBD1,TRBJ2-7,TRBV18,CASSLRQGALYEQYF,TGTGCCAGCTCACTACGACAGGGGGCGCTTTACGAGCAGTACTTC
NA,NA,TRBJ2-7,TRBV27,CASSLGLSYEQYF,TGTGCCAGCAGTCTGGGACTTAGCTACGAGCAGTACTTC
NA,NA,TRBJ1-2,TRBV6-1,CASSEFVYGYTF,TGTGCCAGCAGTGAATTTGTATATGGCTACACCTTC
once,NA,TRBJ1-1,TRBV5-1,CASSLGGARGTEAFF,TGCGCCAGCAGCTTGGGCGGGGCCCGAGGAACTGAAGCTTTCTTT
few,NA,TRBJ1-1,TRBV6-1,CASSEWTREAFF,TGTGCCAGCAGTGAGTGGACACGAGAAGCTTTCTTT
NA,TRBD1,TRBJ2-7,TRBV5-4,CASSMDRVGEQYF,TGTGCCAGCAGCATGGACAGGGTCGGCGAGCAGTACTTC
NA,NA,TRBJ1-4,TRBV18,CASSPREGFEKLFF,TGTGCCAGCTCACCAAGGGAGGGCTTCGAAAAACTGTTTTTT
NA,TRBD1,TRBJ1-2,TRBV5-4,CASSRDSYGYTF,TGTGCCAGCAGCCGGGACAGCTATGGCTACACCTTC
NA,TRBD2,TRBJ2-1,TRBV6-4,CASIPASGSYNEQFF,TGTGCCAGCATCCCCGCTAGCGGATCCTATAATGAGCAGTTCTTC
NA,NA,TRBJ2-1,TRBV3-1/TRBV3-2,CASSQREPDEQFF,TGTGCCAGCAGCCAACGGGAGCCGGATGAGCAGTTCTTC
once,NA,TRBJ1-2,TRBV12-3/TRBV12-4,CASSLGTEGGYTF,TGTGCCAGCAGTTTAGGGACAGAGGGTGGCTACACCTTC
NA,NA,TRBJ2-7,TRBV5-1,CASSLEGGSYEQYF,TGCGCCAGCAGCTTGGAAGGGGGCTCCTACGAGCAGTACTTC
few,TRBD2,TRBJ2-1,TRBV6-5,CASSLGTSGGNGQFF,TGTGCCAGCAGCCTCGGGACTAGCGGGGGCAATGGGCAGTTCTTC
NA,NA,TRBJ2-2,TRBV5-1,CASSLRLSGTGELFF,TGCGCCAGCAGCTTGCGTTTGTCGGGGACCGGGGAGCTGTTTTTT
few,NA,TRBJ1-1,TRBV4-1,CASSGRTLRVMNTEAFF,TGCGCCAGCAGCGGACGGACTCTTAGGGTTATGAACACTGAAGCTTTCTTT
NA,TRBD2,TRBJ2-3,TRBV15,CATSTLAGGADTQYF,TGTGCCACCAGCACTTTAGCGGGAGGCGCAGATACGCAGTATTTT
NA,NA,TRBJ2-1,TRBV19,CASSKTFVSYNEQFF,TGTGCCAGTAGTAAAACTTTCGTCTCCTACAATGAGCAGTTCTTC
once,NA,TRBJ2-3,TRBV5-1,CASSLGGTDTQYF,TGCGCCAGCAGCTTGGGCGGCACAGATACGCAGTATTTT
NA,NA,TRBJ2-2,TRBV4-1,CASSQGGGTNTGELFF,TGCGCCAGCAGCCAAGGGGGCGGAACGAACACCGGGGAGCTGTTTTTT
NA,NA,TRBJ2-7,TRBV4-2,CASSQNARGVYYEQYF,TGTGCCAGCAGCCAAAACGCCAGGGGCGTATACTACGAGCAGTACTTC
NA,NA,TRBJ2-5,TRBV18,CASSPSGSQEAQYF,TGTGCCAGCTCACCCTCCGGGTCCCAGGAGGCCCAGTACTTC
NA,NA,TRBJ1-2,TRBV11-2,CASSLEAGASYGYTF,TGTGCCAGCAGCTTAGAAGCAGGGGCCTCCTATGGCTACACCTTC
NA,NA,TRBJ2-7,TRBV30,CAWSVRRTSLSYEQYF,TGTGCCTGGAGTGTAAGAAGGACATCACTTTCCTACGAGCAGTACTTC
NA,NA,TRBJ2-1,TRBV5-1,CASSLVWRGTTGDEQFF,TGCGCCAGCAGCTTGGTCTGGCGCGGTACTACCGGGGATGAGCAGTTCTTC
NA,TRBD2,TRBJ2-2,TRBV3-1/TRBV3-2,CASSLRPNERGGELFF,TGTGCCAGCAGCCTTCGGCCTAATGAGCGGGGCGGGGAGCTGTTTTTT